This T cell receptor beta chain was sequenced in a study of blood T cell repertoires in COVID-19. Study in general: The origin of the acute and convalescent COVID-19 samples was the United States, Italy and Spain.

Original analysis: It was from reference gene primer amplification that nucleated cell counts were estimated. Clones were read by immunoSEQ multiplex PCR, and TCRdb kept only the in-frame ones, dropping some. The DNA gave D and trimming, while V, J and clone size come from that table. Among around 140,000 clones listed, 84% were seen once. The participants were between about 18 and 90 years old and came from under 25 US areas. CDR3 size: 18 residues. J was trimmed by 0 bases and V by 0 bases; bases with no gene match: 7. CDR1 MNHEY and CDR2 SVGEGT come from the germline V gene. The sequencing input was PBMCs or T cells enriched from blood (not recorded which). The genes are TRBV6-2 or TRBV6-3 and TRBJ2-2; 7 bases agree with TRBD2. The TCR sequence derives from a man in his forties with acute COVID-19. The DNA of the CDR3 is TGTGCCAGCAGTTACTCGACCAGCGGGGACGCGAACACCGGGGAGCTGTTTTTT. Translation gives CASSYSTSGDANTGELFF.